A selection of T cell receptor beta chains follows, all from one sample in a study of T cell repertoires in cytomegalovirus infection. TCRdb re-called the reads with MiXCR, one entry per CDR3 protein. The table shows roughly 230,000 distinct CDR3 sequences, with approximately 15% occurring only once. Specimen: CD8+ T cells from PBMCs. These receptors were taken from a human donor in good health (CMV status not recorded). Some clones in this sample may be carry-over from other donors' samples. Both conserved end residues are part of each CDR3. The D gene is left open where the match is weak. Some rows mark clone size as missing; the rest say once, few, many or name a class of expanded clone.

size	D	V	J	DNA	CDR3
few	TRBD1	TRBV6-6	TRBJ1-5	TGTGCCAGCAGTTACCCGGGACAGATCAATCAGCCCCAGCATTTT	CASSYPGQINQPQHF
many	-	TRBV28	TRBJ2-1	TGTGCCAGCAGTTTACAGGGAACTGAGCAGTTCTTC	CASSLQGTEQFF
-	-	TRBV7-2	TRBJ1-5	TGTGCCAGCAGCTTAGAATGGAAGGGGGGAACTCATCAGCCCCAGCATTTT	CASSLEWKGGTHQPQHF
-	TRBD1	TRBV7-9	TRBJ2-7	TGTGCCAGCAGCTTGGCCGGGACAGAATTACGCTACGAGCAGTACTTC	CASSLAGTELRYEQYF
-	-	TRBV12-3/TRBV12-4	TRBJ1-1	TGTGCCAGCAGTTTATGGGGGAGCCCTGAAGCTTTCTTT	CASSLWGSPEAFF
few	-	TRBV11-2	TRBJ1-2	TGTGCCAGCAGGGGGACCGGGACGGTCTTTGGCTACACCTTC	CASRGTGTVFGYTF
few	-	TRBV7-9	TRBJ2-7	TGTGCCAGCAGCTTAGGGGCGGGGATCTTCTACGAGCAGTACTTC	CASSLGAGIFYEQYF
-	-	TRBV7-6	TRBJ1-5	TGTGCCAGCAGCTTAGCAAGCAATCAGCCCCAGCATTTT	CASSLASNQPQHF
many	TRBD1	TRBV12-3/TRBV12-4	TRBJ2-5	TGTGCCAGCAGTCGCATCGGGGCTCCGGGACAGGGGTTAAGGGAGACCCAGTACTTC	CASSRIGAPGQGLRETQYF
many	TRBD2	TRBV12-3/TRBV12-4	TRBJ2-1	TGTGCCAGCAGTAGCGGGGGGCCGAGGAATGAGCAGTTCTTC	CASSSGGPRNEQFF
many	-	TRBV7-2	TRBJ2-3	TGTGCCAGCAGCTTAGAGGCCGACAGAGATACGCAGTATTTT	CASSLEADRDTQYF